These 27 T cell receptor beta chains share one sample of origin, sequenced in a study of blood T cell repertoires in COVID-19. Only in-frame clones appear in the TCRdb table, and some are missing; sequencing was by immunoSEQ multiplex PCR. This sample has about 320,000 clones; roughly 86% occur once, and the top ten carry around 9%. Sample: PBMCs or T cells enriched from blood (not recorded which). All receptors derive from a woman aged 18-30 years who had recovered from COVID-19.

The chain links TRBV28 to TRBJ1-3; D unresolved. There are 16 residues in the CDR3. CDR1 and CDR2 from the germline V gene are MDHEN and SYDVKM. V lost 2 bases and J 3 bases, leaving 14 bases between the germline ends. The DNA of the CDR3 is TGTGCCAGCAGTTTACTCGGGAGTGAAGGTGGAAACACCATATATTTT. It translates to CASSLLGSEGGNTIYF.

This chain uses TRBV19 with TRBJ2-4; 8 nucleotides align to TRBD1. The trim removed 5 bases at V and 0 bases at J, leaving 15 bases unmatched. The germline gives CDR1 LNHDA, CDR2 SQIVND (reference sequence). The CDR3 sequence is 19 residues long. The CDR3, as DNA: TGTGCCAGTAGTCCAACTGGGACAGGCGCGGCGGTAGCCAAAAACATTCAGTACTTC. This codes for CASSPTGTGAAVAKNIQYF.

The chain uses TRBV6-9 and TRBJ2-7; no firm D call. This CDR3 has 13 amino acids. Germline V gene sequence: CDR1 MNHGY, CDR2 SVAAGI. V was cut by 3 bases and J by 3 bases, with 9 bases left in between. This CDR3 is CASSYDGYYEQYF. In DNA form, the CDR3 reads TGTGCCAGCAGTTACGACGGGTACTACGAGCAGTACTTC.

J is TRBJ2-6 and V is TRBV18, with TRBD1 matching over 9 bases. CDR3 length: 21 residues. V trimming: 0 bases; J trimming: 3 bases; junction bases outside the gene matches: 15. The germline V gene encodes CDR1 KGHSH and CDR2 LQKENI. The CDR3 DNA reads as TGTGCCAGCTCACCACCGAATTCGCGAACCGGGACAGGGTTTGGGGCCAACGTCCTGACTTTC. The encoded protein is CASSPPNSRTGTGFGANVLTF.

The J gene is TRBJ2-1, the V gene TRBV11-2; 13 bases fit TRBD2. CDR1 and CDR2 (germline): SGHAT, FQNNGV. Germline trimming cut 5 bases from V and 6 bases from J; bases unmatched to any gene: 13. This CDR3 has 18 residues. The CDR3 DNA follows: TGTGCCAGCAGCCACGCCCACAAGACTAGCGGGGGGTCCAATGAGCAGTTCTTC. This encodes CASSHAHKTSGGSNEQFF.

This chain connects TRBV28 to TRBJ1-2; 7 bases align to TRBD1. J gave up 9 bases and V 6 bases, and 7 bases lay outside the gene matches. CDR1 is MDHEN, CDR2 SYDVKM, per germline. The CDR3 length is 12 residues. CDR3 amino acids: CASRNARGSYTF. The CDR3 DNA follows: TGTGCCAGCAGGAACGCCAGGGGGAGCTACACCTTC.

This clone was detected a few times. CDR3 loop: CASSHPGLARNIQYF. The CDR3 coding sequence is TGTGCCAGCAGCCATCCTGGACTAGCACGGAACATTCAGTACTTC. The gene calls are TRBV3-1 (or the pseudogene TRBV3-2) and TRBJ2-4; 8 bases match TRBD2. CDR3 length: 15 residues. The V and J ends lost 3 bases and 7 bases, in that order; junction bases with no gene match: 8. From germline, CDR1 is LGHDT and CDR2 YNNKEL (reference sequence).

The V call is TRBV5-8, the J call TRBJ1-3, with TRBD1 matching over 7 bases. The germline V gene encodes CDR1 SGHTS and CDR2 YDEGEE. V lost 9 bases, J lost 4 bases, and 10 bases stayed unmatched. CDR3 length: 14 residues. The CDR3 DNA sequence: TGTGCCAACCGAGCAGGGGGAGCGGGAAACACCATATATTTT. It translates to CANRAGGAGNTIYF.

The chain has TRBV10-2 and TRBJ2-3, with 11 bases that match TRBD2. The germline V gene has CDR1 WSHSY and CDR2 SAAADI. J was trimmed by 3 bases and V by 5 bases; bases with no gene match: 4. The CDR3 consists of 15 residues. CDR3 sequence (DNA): TGCGCCAGCAGTATACTAGCGGGAGTAACAGATACGCAGTATTTT. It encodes CASSILAGVTDTQYF.

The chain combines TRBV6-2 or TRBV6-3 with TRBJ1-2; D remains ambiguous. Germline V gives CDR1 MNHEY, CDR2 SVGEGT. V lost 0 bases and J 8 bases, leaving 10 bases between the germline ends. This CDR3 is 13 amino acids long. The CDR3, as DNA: TGTGCCAGCAGTTACTCCCGGCCGAGGGGCTACACCTTC. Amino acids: CASSYSRPRGYTF.

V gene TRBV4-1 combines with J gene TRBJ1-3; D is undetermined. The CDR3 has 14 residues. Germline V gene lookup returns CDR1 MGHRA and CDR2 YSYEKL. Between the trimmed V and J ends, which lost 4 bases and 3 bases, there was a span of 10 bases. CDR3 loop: CASSRWYSGNTIYF. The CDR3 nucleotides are TGCGCCAGCAGCCGCTGGTATAGTGGAAACACCATATATTTT.

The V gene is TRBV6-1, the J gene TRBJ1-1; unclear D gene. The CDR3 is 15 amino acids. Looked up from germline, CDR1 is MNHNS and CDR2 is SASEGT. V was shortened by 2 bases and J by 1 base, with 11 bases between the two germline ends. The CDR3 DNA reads TGTGCCAGCAGTGAACGTCCAGAGGGGAACACTGAAGCTTTCTTT. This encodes CASSERPEGNTEAFF.

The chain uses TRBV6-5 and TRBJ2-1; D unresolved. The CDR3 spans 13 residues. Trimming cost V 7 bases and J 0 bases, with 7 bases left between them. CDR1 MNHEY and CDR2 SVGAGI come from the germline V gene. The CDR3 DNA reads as TGTGCCAGCACCCTGAGCTCCTACAATGAGCAGTTCTTC. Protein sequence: CASTLSSYNEQFF.

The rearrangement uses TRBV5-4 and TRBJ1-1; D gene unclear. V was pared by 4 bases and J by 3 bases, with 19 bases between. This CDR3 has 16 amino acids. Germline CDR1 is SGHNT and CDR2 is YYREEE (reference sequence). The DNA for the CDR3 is TGTGCCAGCAGCACCATTTACGAGGTCGTGGACACTGAAGCTTTCTTT. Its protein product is CASSTIYEVVDTEAFF.

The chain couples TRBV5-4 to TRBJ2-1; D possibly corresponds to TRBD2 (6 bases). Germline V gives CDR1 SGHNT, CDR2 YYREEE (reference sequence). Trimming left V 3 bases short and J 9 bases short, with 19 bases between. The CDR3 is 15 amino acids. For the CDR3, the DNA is TGTGCCAGCAGCTCGCCGGGACTGTGGAGTGGTGAGCAGTTCTTC. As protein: CASSSPGLWSGEQFF.

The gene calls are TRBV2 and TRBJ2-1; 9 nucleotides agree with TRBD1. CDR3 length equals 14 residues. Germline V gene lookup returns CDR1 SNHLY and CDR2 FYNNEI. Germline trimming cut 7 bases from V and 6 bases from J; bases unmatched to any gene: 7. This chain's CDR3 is CASNGDRVSNEQFF. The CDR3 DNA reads TGTGCCAGCAATGGGGACAGGGTTTCCAATGAGCAGTTCTTC.

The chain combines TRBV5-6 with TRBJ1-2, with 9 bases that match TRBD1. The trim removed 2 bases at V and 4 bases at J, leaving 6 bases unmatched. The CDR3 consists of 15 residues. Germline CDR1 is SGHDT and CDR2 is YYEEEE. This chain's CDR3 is CASSFIGTGRYGYTF. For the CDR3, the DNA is TGTGCCAGCAGCTTTATCGGGACAGGGCGCTATGGCTACACCTTC. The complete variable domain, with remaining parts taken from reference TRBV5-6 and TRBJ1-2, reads DAGVTQSPTHLIKTRGQQVTLRCSPKSGHDTVSWYQQALGQGPQFIFQYYEEEERQRGNFPDRFSGHQFPNYSSELNVNALLLGDSALYLCASSFIGTGRYGYTFGSGTRLTVV.

The CDR3 is CASSHGQGASGEQYF. CDR3 nucleotide sequence: TGTGCCAGCAGCCACGGACAGGGGGCTTCCGGGGAGCAGTACTTC. The chain has TRBV4-2 and TRBJ2-7, with 11 bases matching TRBD1. Germline V gene sequence: CDR1 LGHNA, CDR2 YNFKEQ. Losses at the gene ends were 3 bases for V and 7 bases for J; bases not matched to a gene: 8. This CDR3 comprises 15 residues.

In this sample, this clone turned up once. The CDR3 region has the DNA TGTGCCAGCAGTGACCCCGGAAGGGGTCTAAACACTGAAGCTTTCTTT. Its translation is CASSDPGRGLNTEAFF. The rearrangement joins TRBV25-1 to TRBJ1-1; tentative D call: TRBD1 (5 bases). The CDR3 consists of 16 residues. V was clipped by 3 bases and J by 2 bases, with 16 bases between them. Germline CDR1 is MGHDK and CDR2 is SYGVNS.

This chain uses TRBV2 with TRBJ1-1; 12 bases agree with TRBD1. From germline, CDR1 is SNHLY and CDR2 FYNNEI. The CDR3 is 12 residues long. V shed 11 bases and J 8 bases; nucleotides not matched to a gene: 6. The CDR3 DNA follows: TGTGCCGGCCGGGACAGGGGGCCCGAAGCTTTCTTT. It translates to CAGRDRGPEAFF.

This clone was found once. The CDR3 sequence is CASSQDHQTNYGYTF. In nucleotides, the CDR3 is TGTGCCAGCAGCCAAGATCACCAGACTAACTATGGCTACACCTTC. The V gene is TRBV3-1 (or the pseudogene TRBV3-2), the J gene TRBJ1-2; D not resolved. CDR3 size: 15 residues. Looked up from germline, CDR1 is LGHDT and CDR2 is YNNKEL (reference sequence). Trimming stripped 0 bases from V and 0 bases from J, with 8 bases between.

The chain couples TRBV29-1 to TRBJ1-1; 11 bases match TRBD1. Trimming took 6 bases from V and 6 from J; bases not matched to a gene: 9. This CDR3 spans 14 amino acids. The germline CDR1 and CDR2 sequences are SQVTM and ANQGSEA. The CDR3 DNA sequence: TGCAGCGTCCTCAACGGACAGGGGGCTCCTGAAGCTTTCTTT. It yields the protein CSVLNGQGAPEAFF.

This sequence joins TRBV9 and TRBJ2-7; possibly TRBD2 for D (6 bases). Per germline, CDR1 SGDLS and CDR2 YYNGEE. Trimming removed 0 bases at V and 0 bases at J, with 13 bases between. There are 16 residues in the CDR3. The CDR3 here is CASSVGSQGLSYEQYF. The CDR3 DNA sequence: TGTGCCAGCAGCGTAGGGTCGCAGGGACTCTCCTACGAGCAGTACTTC.

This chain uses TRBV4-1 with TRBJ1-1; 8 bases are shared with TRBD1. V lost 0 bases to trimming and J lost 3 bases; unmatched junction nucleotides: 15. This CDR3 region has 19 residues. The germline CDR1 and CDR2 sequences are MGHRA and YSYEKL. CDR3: CASSQDPQGARGFDTEAFF. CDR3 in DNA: TGCGCCAGCAGCCAAGATCCCCAGGGGGCGCGAGGTTTCGACACTGAAGCTTTCTTT.

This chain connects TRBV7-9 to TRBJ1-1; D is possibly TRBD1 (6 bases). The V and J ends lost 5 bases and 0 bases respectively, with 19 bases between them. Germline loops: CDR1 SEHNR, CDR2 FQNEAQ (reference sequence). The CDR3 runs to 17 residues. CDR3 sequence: CASSQLTGMGMNTEAFF. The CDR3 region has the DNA TGTGCCAGCAGCCAATTAACAGGGATGGGTATGAACACTGAAGCTTTCTTT.

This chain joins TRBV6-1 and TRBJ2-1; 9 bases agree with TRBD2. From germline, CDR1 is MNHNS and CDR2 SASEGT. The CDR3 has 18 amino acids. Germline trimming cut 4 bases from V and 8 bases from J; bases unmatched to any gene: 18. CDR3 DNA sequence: TGTGCCAGCAGTGGAATACTAATAGCGGGAGTTTCCCATGATGAGCAGTTCTTC. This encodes CASSGILIAGVSHDEQFF.

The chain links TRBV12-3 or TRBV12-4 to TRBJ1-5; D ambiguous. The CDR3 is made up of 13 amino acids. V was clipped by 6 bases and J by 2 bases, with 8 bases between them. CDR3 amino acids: CASSRTGNQPQHF. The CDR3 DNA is TGTGCCAGCAGCCGAACAGGCAATCAGCCCCAGCATTTT.